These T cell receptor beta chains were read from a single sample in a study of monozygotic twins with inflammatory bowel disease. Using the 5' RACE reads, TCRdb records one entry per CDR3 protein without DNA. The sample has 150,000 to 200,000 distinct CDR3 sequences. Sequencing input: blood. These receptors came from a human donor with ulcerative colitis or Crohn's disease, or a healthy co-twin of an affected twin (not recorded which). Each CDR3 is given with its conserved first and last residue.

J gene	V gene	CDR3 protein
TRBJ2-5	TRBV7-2	CASSTPLTAQETQYF
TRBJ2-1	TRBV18	CASSPLGSGSSYNEQFF
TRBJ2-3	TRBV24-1	CATSDWQDRTDTQYF
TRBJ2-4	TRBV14	CASRARGENIQYF
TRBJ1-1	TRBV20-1	CSARGSRNTEAFF
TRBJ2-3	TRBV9	CASSVGLLAPFGTDTQYF
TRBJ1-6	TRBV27	CASSPEDRHHSPLHF
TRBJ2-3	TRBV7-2	CASRLAATDTQYF
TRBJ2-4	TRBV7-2	CATTPKGNIQYF
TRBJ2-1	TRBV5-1	CASSLGLAGHNDQFF
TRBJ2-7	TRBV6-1	CASSEVGGQWGEQYF
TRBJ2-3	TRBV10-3	CAGGGLEATDTQYF
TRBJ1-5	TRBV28	CASSLNRNRGNQPQHF
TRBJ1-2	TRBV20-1	CSAREGTMDRGNYGYTF
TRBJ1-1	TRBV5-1	CASRGGGNTEAFF
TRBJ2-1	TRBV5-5	CASSLVVGEQFF
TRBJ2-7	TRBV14	CASSLPGRRYEQYF
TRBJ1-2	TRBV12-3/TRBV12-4	CASSSSGGYGYTF
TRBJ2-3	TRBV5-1	CASSPGPGATDTQYF
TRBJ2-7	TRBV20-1	CSAPPSGRAWSNEQYF
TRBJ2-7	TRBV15	CATSTSDRGRQYF
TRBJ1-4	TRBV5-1	CASSLAPGQPTNEKLFF
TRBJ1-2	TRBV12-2	CASRLAPVGPGGAGYTF
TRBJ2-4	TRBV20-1	CSAPRTPRVAKNIQYF
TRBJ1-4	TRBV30	CAWSAGLRRATNEKLFF
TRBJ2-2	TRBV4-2	CASSQVQGRDTGELFF
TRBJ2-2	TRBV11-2	CASSFSPGGTNTGELFF
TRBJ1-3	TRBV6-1	CASSEKFSGNTIYF
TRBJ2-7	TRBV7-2	CASSSRGIYEQYF
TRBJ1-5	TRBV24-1	CATADRTTNQPQHF
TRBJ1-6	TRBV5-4	CASSLGGFSPLHF
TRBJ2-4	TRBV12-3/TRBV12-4	CASSSPGLAIDIQYF
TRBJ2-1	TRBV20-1	CSAAQGGAGDEQFF
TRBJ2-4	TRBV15	CATSRDQGAGENIQYF
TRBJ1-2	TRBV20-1	CSARVPLGGKKYGYTF
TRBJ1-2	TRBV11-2	CASSQTGTGGYGYTF
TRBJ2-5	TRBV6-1	CASSVESYQETQYF
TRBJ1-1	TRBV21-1	CASTKKGTEEAFF
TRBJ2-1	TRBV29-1	CSGTSRWDNEQFF
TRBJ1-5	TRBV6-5	CASSYTNQPQHF
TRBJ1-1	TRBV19	CASSPGPREVAFF
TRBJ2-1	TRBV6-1	CASRISSYNEQFF
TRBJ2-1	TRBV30	CAWRETGEWNEQFF
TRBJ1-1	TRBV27	CASRKDLGQMNTEAFF
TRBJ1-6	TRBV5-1	CASSLVSVGSPLHF
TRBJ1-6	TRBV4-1	CASSQTGGSYNSPLHF
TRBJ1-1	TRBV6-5	CASSYGVGNTEAFF
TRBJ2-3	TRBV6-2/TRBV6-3	CASSDRPSTDTQYF
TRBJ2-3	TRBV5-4	CASSFLAGGPDTQYF
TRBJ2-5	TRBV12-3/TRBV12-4	CASSPPLAEGDVTQYF
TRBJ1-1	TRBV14	CASSPQGLTEAFF
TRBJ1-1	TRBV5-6	CASSLAGGRRAFF
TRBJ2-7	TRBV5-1	CASSLGTGPKLVYEQYF